The 15 T cell receptor beta chains listed next were all sequenced from one sample in a study of T cell responses to AZD1222 COVID-19 vaccine. The repertoire was sequenced with immunoSEQ multiplex PCR; TCRdb's copy has only in-frame clones and lacks some. The repertoire consists of about 140,000 clones, with roughly 92% occurring once and the leading ten covering about 2.5%. The input for sequencing was peripheral blood, taken on day 0 of AZD1222 vaccination. These receptors all stem from an adult in good health.

The chain couples TRBV3-1 (or the pseudogene TRBV3-2) to TRBJ1-6, with 7 nucleotides matching TRBD1. CDR1 and CDR2 (germline): LGHDT, YNNKEL (reference sequence). V lost 10 bases, J lost 6 bases, and 12 bases stayed unmatched. The CDR3 contains 15 residues. CDR3 DNA: TGTGCCACCCTCGACCAGGGGGAGAGTAATTCACCCCTCCACTTT. As protein: CATLDQGESNSPLHF.

This CDR3 reads CASSQVGTGSYEQYF. As DNA, the CDR3 is TGTGCCAGCTCCCAGGTGGGGACAGGGTCGTACGAGCAGTACTTC. This chain uses TRBV6-5 with TRBJ2-7, with 9 bases identical to TRBD1. Germline values: CDR1 MNHEY, CDR2 SVGAGI. This CDR3 has 15 amino acids. The ends lost 8 bases at V and 4 bases at J; junction bases unmatched: 12.

V and J are TRBV7-3 and TRBJ1-3; possibly TRBD1 for D (6 bases). Trimming left V 5 bases short and J 0 bases short, with 11 bases between. This CDR3 has 15 amino acids. Germline V gene lookup returns CDR1 SGHTA and CDR2 FQGTGA. This CDR3 is CASSPGGSSGNTIYF. CDR3 sequence (DNA): TGTGCCAGCAGCCCTGGGGGCAGCTCTGGAAACACCATATATTTT.

This clone was seen once. The gene calls are TRBV6-5 and TRBJ1-3, with D possibly being TRBD1 (5 bases). This CDR3 is built from 16 residues. Germline CDR1 MNHEY, CDR2 SVGAGI. V shed 0 bases and J shed 0 bases, with 9 bases lying between them. CDR3 nucleotide sequence: TGTGCCAGCAGTTACTCCCGACAGACCTCTGGAAACACCATATATTTT. Translating it yields CASSYSRQTSGNTIYF.

A remark on this clone: One end of the junction does not line up with germline, which may come from a read error. The chain couples TRBV6-4 to TRBJ2-3; D is possibly TRBD1 (5 bases). CDR1 and CDR2 from the germline V gene are MRHNA and SNTAGT. The CDR3 has 18 amino acids. The DNA for the CDR3 is TGTGCCAGCAGTCACTCCCGGCGGCAGGGTCTAAACACAGATACGCAGTATTTT. It is translated as CASSHSRRQGLNTDTQYF.

The chain couples TRBV7-8 to TRBJ2-5; tentatively, D is TRBD2 (6 bases). Germline CDR1 is SGHVS and CDR2 is FQNEAQ. Trimming took off 0 bases at V and 0 bases at J, with 14 bases between the two ends. This CDR3 has 17 residues. Written as DNA, the CDR3 is TGTGCCAGCAGCTTAGCGCCCGGTGGAGGGTACCAAGAGACCCAGTACTTC. Translated: CASSLAPGGGYQETQYF.

The V and J genes are TRBV10-3 and TRBJ2-2, with D possibly being TRBD2 (6 bases). Germline lookup yields CDR1 ENHRY and CDR2 SYGVKD. V was cut by 4 bases and J by 1 base, with 10 bases left in between. This CDR3 is 15 amino acids long. CDR3 region: CAISGGVLNTGELFF. CDR3 bases: TGTGCCATCAGTGGGGGGGTATTGAACACCGGGGAGCTGTTTTTT.

DNA for the CDR3: TGTGCCAGCAGCTTAGGACTCCAGGTTAATTCACCCCTCCACTTT. Its protein is CASSLGLQVNSPLHF. The chain couples TRBV7-2 to TRBJ1-6; D unresolved. This CDR3 has 15 residues. Germline V gives CDR1 SGHTA, CDR2 FQGNSA. V lost 1 base and J 6 bases, leaving 10 bases between the germline ends.

The chain employs TRBV30 and TRBJ1-2; D unresolved. Germline V lookup: CDR1 GTSNPN, CDR2 SVGIG (reference sequence). Trimming pared 1 base from V and 0 bases from J, leaving 9 bases between. CDR3 length: 14 amino acids. The chain's CDR3 is CAWSEGFPNYGYTF. Written as DNA, the CDR3 is TGTGCCTGGAGTGAAGGGTTTCCTAACTATGGCTACACCTTC. Combining the CDR3 with reference TRBV30 and TRBJ1-2 gives the whole variable domain SQTIHQWPATLVQPVGSPLSLECTVEGTSNPNLYWYRQAAGRGLQLLFYSVGIGQISSEVPQNLSASRPQDRQFILSSKKLLLSDSGFYLCAWSEGFPNYGYTFGSGTRLTVV.

This rearrangement joins TRBV14 to TRBJ2-2; TRBD1 is a possible D gene (5 bases). The germline V gene has CDR1 SGHDN and CDR2 FVKESK. The length of the CDR3 is 14 residues. V lost 0 bases to trimming and J lost 7 bases, with 9 bases between them. DNA for the CDR3: TGTGCCAGCAGCCAAGAATACAGGCACGGGGAGCTGTTTTTT. Translating gives CASSQEYRHGELFF.

The chain employs TRBV11-2 and TRBJ1-3; 11 positions agree with TRBD1. The V and J ends lost 4 bases and 8 bases, in that order; junction bases with no gene match: 4. This CDR3 spans 14 amino acids. The germline V gene has CDR1 SGHAT and CDR2 FQNNGV. The CDR3 loop reads CASSSPGQGDTIYF. CDR3 DNA sequence: TGTGCCAGCAGCTCACCGGGACAGGGGGACACCATATATTTT. The complete variable domain, with remaining parts taken from reference TRBV11-2 and TRBJ1-3, reads EAGVAQSPRYKIIEKRQSVAFWCNPISGHATLYWYQQILGQGPKLLIQFQNNGVVDDSQLPKDRFSAERLKGVDSTLKIQPAKLEDSAVYLCASSSPGQGDTIYFGEGSWLTVV.

CDR3 amino acids: CASSPGTSNINSPLHF. CDR3 nucleotide sequence: TGTGCCAGCAGCCCCGGGACGAGTAACATTAATTCACCCCTCCACTTT. This rearrangement joins TRBV11-2 to TRBJ1-6; possibly TRBD1 for D (5 bases). Germline assignment: CDR1 SGHAT and CDR2 FQNNGV. The V end lost 5 bases, the J end lost 6 bases, and 17 bases lay between the germline ends. The CDR3 totals 16 residues. Using reference TRBV11-2 and TRBJ1-6 for the parts outside the CDR3, the full variable domain is EAGVAQSPRYKIIEKRQSVAFWCNPISGHATLYWYQQILGQGPKLLIQFQNNGVVDDSQLPKDRFSAERLKGVDSTLKIQPAKLEDSAVYLCASSPGTSNINSPLHFGNGTRLTVT.

The gene calls are TRBV5-1 and TRBJ2-2, with 9 positions matching TRBD1. CDR3 length equals 19 residues. The V gene end was trimmed by 2 bases and the J gene end by 4 bases; junction bases not matched to a gene: 15. Germline lookup yields CDR1 SGHRS and CDR2 YFSETQ. Written as DNA, the CDR3 is TGCGCCAGCAGCTTCCGTTTCGGTCCGGGACAGGGAGGCACCGGGGAGCTGTTTTTT. This codes for CASSFRFGPGQGGTGELFF. Full variable domain (rest looked up from reference TRBV5-1 and TRBJ2-2): KAGVTQTPRYLIKTRGQQVTLSCSPISGHRSVSWYQQTPGQGLQFLFEYFSETQRNKGNFPGRFSGRQFSNSRSEMNVSTLELGDSALYLCASSFRFGPGQGGTGELFFGEGSRLTVL.

The chain uses TRBV30 and TRBJ1-2; 7 positions match TRBD1. Trimming removed 0 bases from V and 0 bases from J; junction bases left unmatched: 10. This CDR3 has 17 residues. CDR1 and CDR2 (germline): GTSNPN, SVGIG (reference sequence). As DNA, the CDR3 is TGTGCCTGGAGTGTACGTTCAGGGGGAAGATCTAACTATGGCTACACCTTC. It specifies CAWSVRSGGRSNYGYTF.

This sequence joins TRBV3-1 (or the pseudogene TRBV3-2) and TRBJ2-1; TRBD1 aligns across 10 bases. The CDR3 spans 15 residues. CDR1 LGHDT and CDR2 YNNKEL come from the germline V gene (reference sequence). J gave up 4 bases and V 2 bases, and 2 bases lay outside the gene matches. This CDR3 is CASSQPGQGYNEQFF. In nucleotides, the CDR3 is TGTGCCAGCAGCCAACCGGGACAGGGGTACAATGAGCAGTTCTTC.